The rows below give T cell receptor beta chains drawn from one sample of a study of T-cell memory formation after mild COVID-19. TCRdb called the 5' RACE reads again in MiXCR, with one record for every CDR3 protein. This table has approximately 560,000 distinct CDR3 sequences, 17% appearing once. The source material was PBMCs or a T cell subset sorted from them (not recorded which). Receptors originate from an adult woman who had mild COVID-19 (a few samples of this study predate the infection). Cell type and time point are not known. CDR3s include the opening cysteine and the closing phenylalanine or tryptophan. D genes are given only for firm matches. The size field is filled for only some rows; it gives once, few, many or a size class.

D: NA
V: TRBV12-3/TRBV12-4
J: TRBJ1-2
size: few
length: 12
CDR3: CASRGLNYGYTF
DNA: TGTGCCAGCAGGGGGCTGAACTATGGCTACACCTTC

D: NA
V: TRBV19
J: TRBJ2-5
size: NA
length: 15
CDR3: CASSLPETGQETQYF
DNA: TGTGCCAGTAGTTTACCAGAGACAGGCCAAGAGACCCAGTACTTC

D: TRBD1
V: TRBV4-1
J: TRBJ1-1
size: once
length: 15
CDR3: CASSPYRGENTEAFF
DNA: TGCGCCAGCAGCCCGTACAGGGGGGAAAACACTGAAGCTTTCTTT

D: TRBD2
V: TRBV7-2
J: TRBJ2-5
size: few
length: 17
CDR3: CASSRQGLAGGRETQYF
DNA: TGTGCCAGCAGCCGTCAAGGACTAGCGGGGGGGCGAGAGACCCAGTACTTC

D: NA
V: TRBV19
J: TRBJ2-2
size: NA
length: 14
CDR3: CASWAGLHTGELFF
DNA: TGTGCCAGTTGGGCAGGGTTACACACCGGGGAGCTGTTTTTT

D: NA
V: TRBV12-3/TRBV12-4
J: TRBJ1-1
size: NA
length: 13
CDR3: CATKSWYGTEAFF
DNA: TGTGCCACAAAGAGTTGGTATGGCACTGAAGCTTTCTTT

D: TRBD2
V: TRBV24-1
J: TRBJ2-5
size: few
length: 16
CDR3: CATSEGGGALSETQYF
DNA: TGTGCCACCAGTGAGGGCGGGGGGGCGCTTTCAGAGACCCAGTACTTC

D: NA
V: TRBV12-3/TRBV12-4
J: TRBJ1-5
size: NA
length: 13
CDR3: CASSFPSPQPQHF
DNA: TGTGCCAGCAGTTTCCCTTCTCCCCAGCCCCAGCATTTT

D: TRBD2
V: TRBV11-1
J: TRBJ2-1
size: NA
length: 16
CDR3: CASSPSGSNSYNEQFF
DNA: TGTGCCAGCAGCCCTAGCGGGAGCAACTCCTACAATGAGCAGTTCTTC

D: NA
V: TRBV20-1
J: TRBJ2-7
size: NA
length: 15
CDR3: CSARDPGGISYEQYF
DNA: TGCAGTGCTAGAGATCCGGGGGGCATCTCCTACGAGCAGTACTTC

D: TRBD1
V: TRBV9
J: TRBJ1-3
size: few
length: 18
CDR3: CASSFTGTGGDPGNTIYF
DNA: TGTGCCAGCAGCTTTACAGGGACAGGGGGCGATCCTGGAAACACCATATATTTT

D: NA
V: TRBV6-6
J: TRBJ2-7
size: NA
length: 17
CDR3: CASSLPPLRGSSYEQYF
DNA: TGTGCCAGCAGTCTACCCCCCTTGAGGGGGAGCTCCTACGAGCAGTACTTC

D: NA
V: TRBV12-3/TRBV12-4
J: TRBJ1-6
size: few
length: 15
CDR3: CASSLGQGSRSPLHF
DNA: TGTGCCAGCAGTTTGGGGCAGGGGTCCAGGTCACCCCTCCACTTT

D: NA
V: TRBV11-2
J: TRBJ1-1
size: once
length: 14
CDR3: CASKRGLGNLGAFF
DNA: TGTGCCAGCAAAAGGGGATTAGGGAATTTGGGCGCTTTCTTT

D: TRBD1
V: TRBV6-6
J: TRBJ1-1
size: many
length: 17
CDR3: CASSYPRTGGANTEAFF
DNA: TGTGCCAGCAGTTACCCAAGGACAGGGGGCGCGAACACTGAAGCTTTCTTT

D: TRBD2
V: TRBV12-3/TRBV12-4
J: TRBJ2-1
size: NA
length: 15
CDR3: CASNSREGRSWEQFF
DNA: TGTGCCAGCAACTCGCGGGAGGGCCGGTCGTGGGAGCAGTTCTTC

D: NA
V: TRBV7-9
J: TRBJ2-5
size: few
length: 13
CDR3: CASSRGIRETQYF
DNA: TGTGCCAGCAGTAGAGGGATTCGAGAGACCCAGTACTTC

D: NA
V: TRBV27
J: TRBJ1-5
size: few
length: 13
CDR3: CASSYTSNQPQHF
DNA: TGTGCCAGCAGTTACACTAGCAATCAGCCCCAGCATTTT

D: NA
V: TRBV20-1
J: TRBJ1-1
size: few
length: 14
CDR3: CSASKDAGHGEAFF
DNA: TGCAGTGCTAGCAAGGACGCTGGGCATGGGGAAGCTTTCTTT

D: NA
V: TRBV5-1
J: TRBJ2-1
size: NA
length: 14
CDR3: CASSPMAQSNEQFF
DNA: TGCGCCAGCAGCCCCATGGCGCAGTCCAATGAGCAGTTCTTC

D: TRBD2
V: TRBV9
J: TRBJ2-2
size: NA
length: 14
CDR3: CASGSSGDTGELFF
DNA: TGTGCCAGCGGGAGTAGCGGGGACACCGGGGAGCTGTTTTTT

D: TRBD2
V: TRBV20-1
J: TRBJ2-3
size: few
length: 17
CDR3: CSATHPTSGGSPDTQYF
DNA: TGCAGTGCTACCCATCCAACTAGCGGCGGGTCCCCAGATACGCAGTATTTT

D: NA
V: TRBV18
J: TRBJ2-1
size: few
length: 15
CDR3: CASSPPNGGDNEQFF
DNA: TGTGCCAGCTCACCTCCAAACGGAGGAGACAATGAGCAGTTCTTC

D: NA
V: TRBV5-1
J: TRBJ2-5
size: NA
length: 14
CDR3: CASSLETVQETQYF
DNA: TGCGCCAGCAGCTTGGAAACAGTTCAAGAGACCCAGTACTTC

D: NA
V: TRBV29-1
J: TRBJ2-7
size: NA
length: 10
CDR3: CSASDHEQYF
DNA: TGCAGCGCCTCCGACCACGAGCAGTACTTC

D: TRBD2
V: TRBV7-2
J: TRBJ2-7
size: few
length: 15
CDR3: CASSLLAGGPQEQYF
DNA: TGTGCCAGCAGCTTGCTAGCGGGAGGGCCCCAAGAGCAGTACTTC

D: NA
V: TRBV12-3/TRBV12-4
J: TRBJ2-3
size: once
length: 19
CDR3: CASSLALLNRGTSTDTQYF
DNA: TGTGCCAGCAGTTTAGCGCTGCTTAACCGAGGGACTAGCACAGATACGCAGTATTTT

D: TRBD1
V: TRBV6-5
J: TRBJ1-2
size: NA
length: 14
CDR3: CASTKNRGRGGYTF
DNA: TGTGCCAGCACCAAAAACAGGGGGCGCGGTGGCTACACCTTC

D: TRBD1
V: TRBV28
J: TRBJ2-3
size: few
length: 14
CDR3: CASSRTGVADTQYF
DNA: TGTGCCAGCAGCCGGACAGGGGTGGCAGATACGCAGTATTTT